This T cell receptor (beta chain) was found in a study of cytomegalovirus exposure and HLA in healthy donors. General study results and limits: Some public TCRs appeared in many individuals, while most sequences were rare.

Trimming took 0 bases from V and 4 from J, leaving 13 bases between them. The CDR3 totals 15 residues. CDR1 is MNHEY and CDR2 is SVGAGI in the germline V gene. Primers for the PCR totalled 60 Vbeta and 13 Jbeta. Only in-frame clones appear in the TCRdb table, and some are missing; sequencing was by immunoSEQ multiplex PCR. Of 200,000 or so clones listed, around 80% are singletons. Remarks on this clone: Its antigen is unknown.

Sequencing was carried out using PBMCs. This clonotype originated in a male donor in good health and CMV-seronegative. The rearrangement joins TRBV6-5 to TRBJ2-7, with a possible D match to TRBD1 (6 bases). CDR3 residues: CASSYSWGRGYEQYF. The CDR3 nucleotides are TGTGCCAGCAGTTACTCGTGGGGCAGGGGATACGAGCAGTACTTC.